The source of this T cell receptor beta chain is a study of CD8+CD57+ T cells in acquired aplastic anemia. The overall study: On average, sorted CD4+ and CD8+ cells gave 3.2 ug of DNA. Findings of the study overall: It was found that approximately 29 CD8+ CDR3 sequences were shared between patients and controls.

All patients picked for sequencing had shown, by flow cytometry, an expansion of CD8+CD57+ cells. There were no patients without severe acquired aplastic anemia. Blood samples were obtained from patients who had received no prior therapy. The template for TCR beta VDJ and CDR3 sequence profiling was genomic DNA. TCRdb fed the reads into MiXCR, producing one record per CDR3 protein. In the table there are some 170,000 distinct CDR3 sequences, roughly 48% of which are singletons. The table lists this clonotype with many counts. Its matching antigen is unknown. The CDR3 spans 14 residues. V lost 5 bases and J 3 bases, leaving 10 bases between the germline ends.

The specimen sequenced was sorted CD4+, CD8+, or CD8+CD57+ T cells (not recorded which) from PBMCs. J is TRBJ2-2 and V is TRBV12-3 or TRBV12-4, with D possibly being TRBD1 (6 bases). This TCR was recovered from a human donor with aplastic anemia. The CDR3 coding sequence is TGTGCCAGCAGTCTATGGACAGACACCGGGGAGCTGTTTTTT. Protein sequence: CASSLWTDTGELFF.